Listed below are T cell receptor beta chains from one sample, sequenced in a study of blood T cell repertoires in COVID-19. Clones were sequenced by immunoSEQ multiplex PCR, and TCRdb holds only the in-frame ones, with some missing. The sample consists of under 250,000 clones, approximately 82% of them appearing once. Material: peripheral blood. These receptors were taken from a woman in her 70s with active or convalescent COVID-19. Both conserved end residues are part of each CDR3. A D gene is named only where the DNA matches it firmly. The size field is filled for only some rows; it gives once, few, many or a size class.

j_call: TRBJ2-5; v_call: TRBV2; clone_size: NA; d_call: TRBD2; cdr3_nt: TGTGCCAGCAATTTACTAGCGGGGGGCACCAAGGGGGAGACCCAGTACTTC; cdr3_aa: CASNLLAGGTKGETQYF
j_call: TRBJ2-7; v_call: TRBV6-5; clone_size: NA; d_call: NA; cdr3_nt: TGTGCCAGCAGTTACTCGGACAGCGGAGTAACCTACGAGCAGTACTTC; cdr3_aa: CASSYSDSGVTYEQYF
j_call: TRBJ2-1; v_call: TRBV12-3/TRBV12-4; clone_size: NA; d_call: NA; cdr3_nt: TGTGCCAGCAGCCCTATAAACGAGCAGTTCTTC; cdr3_aa: CASSPINEQFF
j_call: TRBJ1-5; v_call: TRBV28; clone_size: NA; d_call: NA; cdr3_nt: TGTGCCAGCAGTTTTGAGCGGGGTAGCAATCAGCCCCAGCATTTT; cdr3_aa: CASSFERGSNQPQHF
j_call: TRBJ2-2; v_call: TRBV7-6; clone_size: NA; d_call: TRBD2; cdr3_nt: TGTGCCAGCAGCTTAGCGGGGGGGTCGCTCACCGGGGAGCTGTTTTTT; cdr3_aa: CASSLAGGSLTGELFF
j_call: TRBJ2-5; v_call: TRBV2; clone_size: NA; d_call: TRBD1; cdr3_nt: TGTGCCAGCACTGGGACAGGGGGAGAGACCCAGTACTTC; cdr3_aa: CASTGTGGETQYF
j_call: TRBJ2-5; v_call: TRBV29-1; clone_size: NA; d_call: NA; cdr3_nt: TGCAGCGTGGAGGACCCATACCAAGAGACCCAGTACTTC; cdr3_aa: CSVEDPYQETQYF
j_call: TRBJ1-2; v_call: TRBV19; clone_size: once; d_call: TRBD1; cdr3_nt: TGTGCCACCTCCGGGACAGGGGGAGTTAACTATGGCTACACCTTC; cdr3_aa: CATSGTGGVNYGYTF
j_call: TRBJ1-3; v_call: TRBV7-2; clone_size: NA; d_call: NA; cdr3_nt: TGTGCCAGCAGCTTTTCGGGGAGAGGAAACACCATATATTTT; cdr3_aa: CASSFSGRGNTIYF
j_call: TRBJ1-2; v_call: TRBV6-2/TRBV6-3; clone_size: few; d_call: NA; cdr3_nt: TGTGCCAGCAGTTACGCCGACACCTATGGCTACACCTTC; cdr3_aa: CASSYADTYGYTF
j_call: TRBJ1-5; v_call: TRBV25-1; clone_size: NA; d_call: TRBD1; cdr3_nt: TGTGCCAGCAGTGGCCAGGGGGTAGGGAATCAGCCCCAGCATTTT; cdr3_aa: CASSGQGVGNQPQHF
j_call: TRBJ1-2; v_call: TRBV6-5; clone_size: few; d_call: NA; cdr3_nt: TGTGCCAGCAGCCCCGGAGGGGGGGCTTGGTATGGCTACACCTTC; cdr3_aa: CASSPGGGAWYGYTF
j_call: TRBJ1-2; v_call: TRBV7-9; clone_size: once; d_call: TRBD1; cdr3_nt: TGTGCCAGCAGCTTAGGGACAGGGGGCATATATGGCTACACCTTC; cdr3_aa: CASSLGTGGIYGYTF
j_call: TRBJ2-3; v_call: TRBV2; clone_size: NA; d_call: NA; cdr3_nt: TGTGCCAGCACCTTGGGGGGAAATACGCAGTATTTT; cdr3_aa: CASTLGGNTQYF
j_call: TRBJ2-3; v_call: TRBV9; clone_size: NA; d_call: TRBD2; cdr3_nt: TGTGCCAGCAGCGTAGAATCAGCGGGGGCAGATACGCAGTATTTT; cdr3_aa: CASSVESAGADTQYF
j_call: TRBJ2-2; v_call: TRBV14; clone_size: NA; d_call: TRBD1; cdr3_nt: TGTGCCAGCAGCCCTTTACCGGGACAGGGGAACACCGGGGAGCTGTTTTTT; cdr3_aa: CASSPLPGQGNTGELFF
j_call: TRBJ2-4; v_call: TRBV3-1/TRBV3-2; clone_size: once; d_call: TRBD1; cdr3_nt: TGTGCCAGCAGCCAAAAGGGACAGGGAAACATTCAGTACTTC; cdr3_aa: CASSQKGQGNIQYF
j_call: TRBJ1-2; v_call: TRBV7-2; clone_size: NA; d_call: NA; cdr3_nt: TGTGCCAGCAGTCCGCAAGGGGGGGCGGAGGGCTACACCTTC; cdr3_aa: CASSPQGGAEGYTF
j_call: TRBJ1-2; v_call: TRBV6-6; clone_size: NA; d_call: NA; cdr3_nt: TGTGCCAGCAGGAATGCGAGCGTCGGTGGCTACACCTTC; cdr3_aa: CASRNASVGGYTF
j_call: TRBJ1-4; v_call: TRBV6-5; clone_size: NA; d_call: NA; cdr3_nt: TGTGCCAGCAGTTTCCTCCCGGGGAAGGGTGAAAAACTGTTTTTT; cdr3_aa: CASSFLPGKGEKLFF
j_call: TRBJ2-1; v_call: TRBV19; clone_size: NA; d_call: NA; cdr3_nt: TGTGCCAGTAGTACAGATGGACTCCCCGGCCACAATGAGCAGTTCTTC; cdr3_aa: CASSTDGLPGHNEQFF
j_call: TRBJ2-1; v_call: TRBV6-6; clone_size: NA; d_call: NA; cdr3_nt: TGTGCCAGCAGCCCCGCAGGGGGGCCCTACAATGAGCAGTTCTTC; cdr3_aa: CASSPAGGPYNEQFF
j_call: TRBJ2-3; v_call: TRBV18; clone_size: NA; d_call: NA; cdr3_nt: TGTGCCAGCTCACCGCGGACAGTGGGAGCAGATACGCAGTATTTT; cdr3_aa: CASSPRTVGADTQYF
j_call: TRBJ1-5; v_call: TRBV25-1; clone_size: NA; d_call: NA; cdr3_nt: TGTGCCAGCAGTCCCCTGGGAGGGGTGGGTCAGCCCCAGCATTTT; cdr3_aa: CASSPLGGVGQPQHF
j_call: TRBJ2-7; v_call: TRBV3-1/TRBV3-2; clone_size: NA; d_call: NA; cdr3_nt: TGTGCCAGTAGACGACTAAACGAAGAAGGGCAGTACTTC; cdr3_aa: CASRRLNEEGQYF
j_call: TRBJ2-1; v_call: TRBV9; clone_size: NA; d_call: TRBD1; cdr3_nt: TGTGCCAGCAGCGTAGTTCGGACAGGGGGGATCTACAATGAGCAGTTCTTC; cdr3_aa: CASSVVRTGGIYNEQFF
j_call: TRBJ2-5; v_call: TRBV5-4; clone_size: NA; d_call: TRBD1; cdr3_nt: TGTGCCAGCAGCTCGAAGGGACAGGGGGCTCAAGAGACCCAGTACTTC; cdr3_aa: CASSSKGQGAQETQYF
j_call: TRBJ1-2; v_call: TRBV10-3; clone_size: NA; d_call: TRBD1; cdr3_nt: TGTGCCATCAGCCTTACAGGGGGCGATGGCTACACCTTC; cdr3_aa: CAISLTGGDGYTF
j_call: TRBJ1-1; v_call: TRBV15; clone_size: few; d_call: NA; cdr3_nt: TGTGCCACCAGCAGAGAATTCGCAGGTGAAGCTTTCTTT; cdr3_aa: CATSREFAGEAFF
j_call: TRBJ2-7; v_call: TRBV28; clone_size: NA; d_call: NA; cdr3_nt: TGTGCCAGTTCAGGACAGTCTGGAATATACGAGCAGTACTTC; cdr3_aa: CASSGQSGIYEQYF
j_call: TRBJ1-5; v_call: TRBV5-1; clone_size: NA; d_call: TRBD1; cdr3_nt: TGCGCCAGCAGCTTTCAGGGGGCAGAAGGTCAGCCCCAGCATTTT; cdr3_aa: CASSFQGAEGQPQHF
j_call: TRBJ2-5; v_call: TRBV29-1; clone_size: NA; d_call: TRBD2; cdr3_nt: TGCAGCGTTGCTAGCGGGGGACCCCGAGGGGAGACCCAGTACTTC; cdr3_aa: CSVASGGPRGETQYF
j_call: TRBJ1-2; v_call: TRBV9; clone_size: few; d_call: TRBD1; cdr3_nt: TGTGCCAGCAGTCGAACCACAGGGGGCGGACACTATGGCTACACCTTC; cdr3_aa: CASSRTTGGGHYGYTF